This is a list of T cell receptor beta chains from one sample in a study of PD-1 blockade in classical Hodgkin lymphoma. Method: immunoSEQ multiplex PCR; TCRdb's copy keeps in-frame clones and lacks some. The sample records approximately 41,000 clones, 78% being singletons. The sequencing used peripheral blood mononuclear cells (PBMCs), collected at baseline. The receptors come from a human donor with classical Hodgkin lymphoma. Both conserved end residues are part of each CDR3. The order of the fields is clone size, J gene, V gene, D gene, CDR3 protein, CDR3 DNA. A D gene is named only where the DNA matches it firmly. The listing skips clone size in some rows; elsewhere it reads once, few, many or a size class.

few | TRBJ2-3 | TRBV15 | TRBD1 | CATSRRTGSDTDTQYF | TGTGCCACCAGCAGACGGACAGGGTCCGATACAGATACGCAGTATTTT
NA | TRBJ2-1 | TRBV7-9 | NA | CASSPINRDTALIF | TGTGCCAGCAGCCCAATAAACCGGGACACGGCTCTGATCTTC
NA | TRBJ2-5 | TRBV20-1 | NA | CSAPDYETQYF | TGCAGTGCCCCCGATTATGAGACCCAGTACTTC
NA | TRBJ2-1 | TRBV9 | NA | CASSSRDGDHNEQFF | TGTGCCAGCAGCTCCCGGGACGGAGACCACAATGAGCAGTTCTTC
NA | TRBJ2-7 | TRBV5-1 | TRBD1 | CASSFSTGTGGHEQYF | TGCGCCAGCAGCTTCTCTACCGGGACAGGGGGCCACGAGCAGTACTTC
few | TRBJ1-6 | TRBV10-3 | NA | CAISEEGGSPLHF | TGTGCCATCAGTGAGGAAGGAGGGTCACCCCTCCACTTT
NA | TRBJ2-1 | TRBV9 | NA | CASSVGGVDEQFF | TGTGCCAGCAGCGTAGGGGGAGTAGATGAGCAGTTCTTC
NA | TRBJ1-3 | TRBV15 | NA | CATSRDYGNTIYF | TGTGCCACCAGCAGAGATTATGGAAACACCATATATTTT
few | TRBJ2-3 | TRBV5-1 | NA | CASSLAGVDTDTQYF | TGCGCCAGCAGCTTGGCGGGTGTCGACACAGATACGCAGTATTTT
NA | TRBJ2-1 | TRBV7-2 | TRBD1 | CASSSPGQGYGEQFF | TGTGCCAGCAGCTCCCCGGGACAGGGGTACGGTGAGCAGTTCTTC
few | TRBJ2-7 | TRBV5-6 | NA | CASSDLGYEQYF | TGTGCCAGCAGCGATCTGGGTTACGAGCAGTACTTC
once | TRBJ1-4 | TRBV18 | TRBD1 | CASSPLGQGGEKLFF | TGTGCCAGCTCACCACTTGGACAGGGTGGGGAAAAACTGTTTTTT
NA | TRBJ1-2 | TRBV6-5 | NA | CASSRATGFYGYTF | TGTGCCAGCAGCCGAGCCACAGGTTTCTATGGCTACACCTTC
NA | TRBJ1-2 | TRBV6-6 | TRBD1 | CASSYTASQGDGYTF | TGTGCCAGCAGTTACACCGCCTCACAGGGGGATGGCTACACCTTC
once | TRBJ2-1 | TRBV5-4 | NA | CASSLAGAGDNEQFF | TGTGCCAGCAGCTTGGCCGGGGCAGGGGACAATGAGCAGTTCTTC
NA | TRBJ1-2 | TRBV6-5 | TRBD1 | CASSYRAGQDGYTF | TGTGCCAGCAGTTACCGGGCGGGACAGGATGGCTACACCTTC
NA | TRBJ2-3 | TRBV2 | TRBD2 | CASSPLAADTQYF | TGTGCCAGCAGTCCACTAGCGGCAGATACGCAGTATTTT
NA | TRBJ2-5 | TRBV4-3 | TRBD2 | CASSQETSGRETQYF | TGCGCCAGCAGCCAAGAGACTAGCGGTCGAGAGACCCAGTACTTC
NA | TRBJ1-5 | TRBV19 | TRBD1 | CASSPGQGYQPQHF | TGTGCCAGTAGTCCGGGACAGGGCTATCAGCCCCAGCATTTT
medium-sized | TRBJ2-1 | TRBV7-6 | NA | CASSPAGSLYNEQFF | TGTGCCAGCAGCCCCGCAGGGAGCCTTTACAATGAGCAGTTCTTC
NA | TRBJ2-7 | TRBV5-8 | NA | CASSFDTNLNEQYF | TGTGCCAGCAGCTTCGACACCAACTTAAACGAGCAGTACTTC
NA | TRBJ2-1 | TRBV5-1 | TRBD2 | CASSLEPSGGVTDEQFF | TGCGCCAGCAGCTTGGAACCCAGCGGGGGGGTGACGGATGAGCAGTTCTTC
once | TRBJ1-1 | TRBV4-3 | NA | CASSQVLGSMNTEAFF | TGCGCCAGCAGCCAAGTGTTAGGATCCATGAACACTGAAGCTTTCTTT
NA | TRBJ1-6 | TRBV27 | NA | CASSLRKGQRRVDNSPLHF | TGTGCCAGCAGCCTAAGGAAAGGACAGCGACGAGTAGATAATTCACCCCTCCACTTT
NA | TRBJ1-5 | TRBV7-2 | TRBD1 | CASSSDRGQPQHF | TGTGCCAGCAGTTCGGACAGGGGCCAGCCCCAGCATTTT
once | TRBJ2-5 | TRBV27 | NA | CASSLSYTYLQETQYF | TGTGCCAGCAGTTTATCTTATACCTACCTACAAGAGACCCAGTACTTC
few | TRBJ2-1 | TRBV4-3 | NA | CASSQDQTTTRWGEQFF | TGCGCCAGCAGCCAAGATCAGACCACGACGCGGTGGGGTGAGCAGTTCTTC
NA | TRBJ1-3 | TRBV5-5 | NA | CASSLPQGAGGNTIYF | TGTGCCAGCAGCTTGCCTCAGGGAGCAGGTGGAAACACCATATATTTT
once | TRBJ1-1 | TRBV7-2 | NA | CASSAARSADAFF | TGTGCCAGCAGCGCGGCTCGCTCGGCGGACGCTTTCTTT